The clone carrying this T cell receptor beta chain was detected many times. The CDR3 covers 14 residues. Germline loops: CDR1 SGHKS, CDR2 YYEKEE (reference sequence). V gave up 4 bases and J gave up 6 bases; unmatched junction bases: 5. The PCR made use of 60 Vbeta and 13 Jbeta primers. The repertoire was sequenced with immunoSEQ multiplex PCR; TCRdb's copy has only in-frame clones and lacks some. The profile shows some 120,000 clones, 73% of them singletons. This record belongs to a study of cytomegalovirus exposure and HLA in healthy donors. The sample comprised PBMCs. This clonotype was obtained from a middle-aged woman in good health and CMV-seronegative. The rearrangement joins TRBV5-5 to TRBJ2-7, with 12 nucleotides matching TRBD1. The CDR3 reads CASSTGQGASEQYF. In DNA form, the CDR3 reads TGTGCCAGCAGCACGGGACAGGGGGCCTCCGAGCAGTACTTC. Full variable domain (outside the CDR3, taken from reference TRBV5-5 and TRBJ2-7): DAGVTQSPTHLIKTRGQQVTLRCSPISGHKSVSWYQQVLGQGPQFIFQYYEKEERGRGNFPDRFSARQFPNYSSELNVNALLLGDSALYLCASSTGQGASEQYFGPGTRLTVT.